This T cell receptor beta chain was captured by sequencing in a study of shared clonotypes between healthy human individuals. The study's findings and limits: How much donors shared clonotypes was expected to be affected by sequencing depth.

This clone has a handful of counts. Its matching antigen is unknown. TCRdb keeps only in-frame clones here, not all; method: immunoSEQ multiplex PCR. The repertoire consists of under 300,000 clones, with 65% to 70% occurring once and the leading ten covering 11%. The length of the CDR3 is 14 residues. V lost 7 bases and J lost 1, with 8 bases in between. CDR1 and CDR2 (germline): MNHNS, SASEGT. This sequence was found in a man aged 25-45 years in good health. The gene calls are TRBV6-1 and TRBJ2-6; possibly TRBD1 for D (5 bases). Material for sequencing was memory CD4+ T cells sorted from blood. This sample's subset: CD45RA-negative fraction. CDR3 DNA sequence: TGTGCCAGCATGACAGCGTCTGGGGCCAACGTCCTGACTTTC. It is translated as CASMTASGANVLTF.